The next 2 T cell receptor beta chains were all read from a single sample in a study of blood T cell repertoires in COVID-19. Measured with immunoSEQ multiplex PCR; TCRdb has only the in-frame clones, and not every one. The profile shows a few hundred thousand clones, roughly four fifths of them singletons. Sequenced input: peripheral blood. These receptors all stem from a person aged 65 to 85 with COVID-19, enrolled during active disease.

The V gene is TRBV6-5, the J gene TRBJ2-5; TRBD1 matches at 8 bases. V lost 8 bases, J lost 6 bases, and 11 bases stayed unmatched. The CDR3 has 14 amino acids. Germline CDR1 is MNHEY and CDR2 is SVGAGI. The CDR3 DNA reads as TGTGCCAGCGTTACGCCAGGGGGCTTGCAGACCCAGTACTTC. Residues: CASVTPGGLQTQYF.

The gene calls are TRBV30 and TRBJ1-1; possible D gene TRBD1, 6 bases. Germline V gives CDR1 GTSNPN, CDR2 SVGIG (reference sequence). The CDR3 is made up of 14 amino acids. The V and J ends lost 4 bases and 5 bases respectively, with 17 bases between them. The CDR3 here is CAWNRVGMGTEAFF. CDR3 sequence (DNA): TGTGCCTGGAACAGGGTGGGAATGGGTACTGAAGCTTTCTTT. Drawing the rest from reference TRBV30 and TRBJ1-1, the complete variable domain is SQTIHQWPATLVQPVGSPLSLECTVEGTSNPNLYWYRQAAGRGLQLLFYSVGIGQISSEVPQNLSASRPQDRQFILSSKKLLLSDSGFYLCAWNRVGMGTEAFFGQGTRLTVV.